Shown below are 12 T cell receptor beta chains from a single sample sequenced in a study of blood T cell repertoires in COVID-19. The data were produced by immunoSEQ multiplex PCR, yet TCRdb's version contains in-frame clones alone and is incomplete. This repertoire shows some 210,000 clones, around 90% found once; its top ten account for around 1.2%. Material for sequencing was peripheral blood. These receptors all stem from a man under 40 with acute or convalescent COVID-19.

This chain joins TRBV10-1 and TRBJ1-1; D call uncertain. Germline V gene sequence: CDR1 WNHNN, CDR2 SYGVQD (reference sequence). V was cut by 4 bases and J by 2 bases, with 8 bases left in between. The CDR3 runs to 13 residues. The CDR3 is CASSAAGNTEAFF. CDR3 nucleotides: TGCGCCAGCAGTGCGGCGGGTAACACTGAAGCTTTCTTT.

The V call is TRBV5-1, the J call TRBJ2-1, with D hard to call. The CDR3 covers 11 residues. Trimming shortened V by 4 bases and J by 8 bases, and 7 bases separated the two germline ends. Germline CDR1 is SGHRS and CDR2 is YFSETQ. CDR3 sequence: CASSLMHEQFF. The CDR3 DNA sequence: TGCGCCAGCAGCCTAATGCATGAGCAGTTCTTC.

In this sample, this clone turned up once. The chain joins TRBV19 to TRBJ1-6, with D unresolved. The CDR3 runs 15 residues. Trimming took 4 bases from V and 6 from J, leaving 13 bases between them. Germline CDR1 is LNHDA and CDR2 is SQIVND (reference sequence). This CDR3 reads CASSKEEISNSPLHF. CDR3 sequence (DNA): TGTGCCAGTAGTAAGGAGGAGATAAGTAATTCACCCCTCCACTTT.

This rearrangement joins TRBV5-1 to TRBJ2-2; the match to TRBD2 covers 12 bases. Looked up from germline, CDR1 is SGHRS and CDR2 is YFSETQ. The CDR3 is made up of 16 amino acids. J was trimmed by 6 bases and V by 3 bases; bases with no gene match: 6. The chain's CDR3 is CASSWETSGSSGELFF. The CDR3 nucleotides are TGCGCCAGCAGCTGGGAGACTAGCGGGAGCTCCGGGGAGCTGTTTTTT.

The rearrangement joins TRBV2 to TRBJ1-1, with D maybe TRBD1 (5 bases). This CDR3 comprises 14 residues. V shed 7 bases and J shed 2 bases, with 14 bases lying between them. Germline V gene data show CDR1 as SNHLY and CDR2 as FYNNEI. The CDR3 DNA is TGTGCCAGCACCATCGACAGAGTAAACACTGAAGCTTTCTTT. It specifies CASTIDRVNTEAFF.

The chain employs TRBV7-9 and TRBJ2-1; 12 positions agree with TRBD2. Germline loops: CDR1 SEHNR, CDR2 FQNEAQ (reference sequence). The trim removed 5 bases at V and 8 bases at J, leaving 10 bases unmatched. The CDR3 runs 16 residues. CDR3 loop: CASSGLAGGPSHEQFF. CDR3 sequence (DNA): TGTGCCAGCAGCGGGCTAGCGGGGGGGCCTTCCCATGAGCAGTTCTTC.

This chain uses TRBV30 with TRBJ1-5; possible D gene TRBD1, 5 bases. The CDR3 contains 15 residues. Trimming took 2 bases from V and 1 from J, leaving 12 bases between them. Germline V gene sequence: CDR1 GTSNPN, CDR2 SVGIG (reference sequence). CDR3 DNA sequence: TGTGCCTGGAGTCGGGAGGGGATGAGCAATCAGCCCCAGCATTTT. Amino acids: CAWSREGMSNQPQHF.

The V and J genes are TRBV24-1 and TRBJ2-2, with D possibly TRBD2 on 6 matching bases. This CDR3 region has 16 residues. Per germline, CDR1 KGHDR and CDR2 SFDVKD. V was shortened by 1 base and J by 4 bases, with 12 bases between the two germline ends. The CDR3 DNA reads TGTGCCACCAGTGATTTTGGTCAGGGACTCACCGGGGAGCTGTTTTTT. Amino acid sequence: CATSDFGQGLTGELFF.

The J gene is TRBJ2-3, the V gene TRBV6-1; 9 nucleotides agree with TRBD1. The J segment lost 9 bases and the V segment lost 4 bases, leaving 23 bases of the junction unmatched. There are 19 residues in the CDR3. The germline CDR1 and CDR2 sequences are MNHNS and SASEGT. CDR3 protein: CASSAPGQGWQVAHDTQYF. For the CDR3, the DNA is TGTGCCAGCAGTGCCCCGGGACAGGGTTGGCAAGTGGCACATGACACGCAGTATTTT.

Only one count was recorded for this clone. Distinct nucleotide sequences in the sample also encode this CDR3. The V call is TRBV18, the J call TRBJ2-1, with 16 bases identical to TRBD2. Germline CDR1 reads KGHSH; CDR2 reads LQKENI. CDR3 size: 15 residues. The V segment lost 3 bases and the J segment 7 bases; nucleotides outside the gene matches: 0. The DNA for the CDR3 is TGTGCCAGCTCACCGGGACTAGCGGGGGGGAATGAGCAGTTCTTC. It is translated as CASSPGLAGGNEQFF.

V gene TRBV18 combines with J gene TRBJ2-2, with 7 nucleotides matching TRBD2. Germline CDR1 KGHSH, CDR2 LQKENI. The length of the CDR3 is 18 residues. V was pared by 3 bases and J by 3 bases, with 13 bases of the junction left unmatched. CDR3 residues: CASSPYFDRLADTGELFF. The CDR3 DNA reads TGTGCCAGCTCACCTTATTTCGATCGTCTAGCGGACACCGGGGAGCTGTTTTTT.

With regard to this clone: Other DNA variants within this sample encode the same CDR3. V usage is TRBV5-1 and J usage is TRBJ1-5; 9 positions agree with TRBD1. The CDR3 has 15 amino acids. V shed 0 bases and J 4 bases; nucleotides not matched to a gene: 2. Germline assignment: CDR1 SGHRS and CDR2 YFSETQ. CDR3 DNA sequence: TGCGCCAGCAGCTTGGATGGACAGGGGAATCAGCCCCAGCATTTT. Translating gives CASSLDGQGNQPQHF.